Presented here are 21 T cell receptor beta chains from one specimen sequenced in a study of control samples from healthy donors and cancer patients. Assay: immunoSEQ multiplex PCR; the TCRdb copy retains only in-frame clones and omits some. The sample contains 95,000 to 100,000 clones, 85% to 90% of which appear only once. The sequenced sample consisted of blood. These receptors were taken from a man in his thirties or forties in good health.

The chain carries TRBV18 and TRBJ2-5; D may be TRBD1 or TRBD2 (7 bases each). The CDR3 has 15 residues. From germline, CDR1 is KGHSH and CDR2 LQKENI. The V gene lost 4 bases and the J gene lost 2 bases, with 14 bases spanning the gap. In nucleotides, the CDR3 is TGTGCCAGCTCACTCACAGGGGAGGGACAAGAGACCCAGTACTTC. Its translation: CASSLTGEGQETQYF.

V usage is TRBV12-3 or TRBV12-4 and J usage is TRBJ1-5; D is possibly TRBD1 (6 bases). The CDR3 has 13 residues. V was cut by 6 bases and J by 4 bases, with 10 bases left in between. The CDR3 protein is CASSQDRNQPQHF. The CDR3 nucleotides read TGTGCCAGCAGCCAAGACAGGAATCAGCCCCAGCATTTT.

V and J are TRBV9 and TRBJ1-2; a possible D gene is TRBD1 (6 bases). V was clipped by 0 bases and J by 4 bases, with 13 bases between them. This CDR3 spans 15 amino acids. Germline V gene sequence: CDR1 SGDLS, CDR2 YYNGEE. Here the CDR3 DNA reads TGTGCCAGCAGCGTAGGGGACACGGGACGCTATGGCTACACCTTC. Its protein product is CASSVGDTGRYGYTF.

The chain recombines TRBV11-3 with TRBJ2-3, with no clear D. Looked up from germline, CDR1 is SGHNT and CDR2 is YENEEA. Trimming pared 4 bases from V and 5 bases from J, leaving 7 bases between. The CDR3 runs to 12 residues. The CDR3, as DNA: TGTGCCAGCAGCTCAATAGGAGATACGCAGTATTTT. It translates to CASSSIGDTQYF.

V usage is TRBV4-1 and J usage is TRBJ1-2; D is perhaps TRBD1 (6 bases). Trimming left V 2 bases short and J 4 bases short, with 8 bases between. Germline V gene data show CDR1 as MGHRA and CDR2 as YSYEKL. The CDR3 extends over 13 amino acids. The CDR3 region has the DNA TGCGCCAGCAGCCAACAGACAGGCTATGGCTACACCTTC. Translation: CASSQQTGYGYTF.

This clone has a handful of counts. V and J are TRBV9 and TRBJ2-6, with TRBD1 matching 7 bases. The CDR3 is 15 amino acids. Germline loops: CDR1 SGDLS, CDR2 YYNGEE. The trim removed 6 bases at V and 4 bases at J, leaving 7 bases unmatched. CDR3 sequence: CASTLQTGGANVLTF. CDR3 DNA sequence: TGTGCCAGCACCCTCCAGACAGGGGGGGCCAACGTCCTGACTTTC.

The J gene is TRBJ2-2, the V gene TRBV6-5; a weak D match, TRBD2 (6 bases). Between the trimmed V and J ends, which lost 7 bases and 6 bases, there was a span of 12 bases. The CDR3 is 13 residues long. Germline V lookup: CDR1 MNHEY, CDR2 SVGAGI. The CDR3 nucleotides are TGTGCCAGCACCCCGTGGGGGGCCGGGGAGCTGTTTTTT. Its protein product is CASTPWGAGELFF.

This clone came up once. This chain joins TRBV6-5 and TRBJ1-5; a possible D gene is TRBD1 (5 bases). Looked up from germline, CDR1 is MNHEY and CDR2 is SVGAGI. This CDR3 contains 15 residues. The V and J ends lost 7 bases and 1 base respectively, with 14 bases between them. CDR3 in amino acids: CASTRDGWSNQPQHF. The CDR3, as DNA: TGTGCCAGCACCCGGGACGGGTGGAGCAATCAGCCCCAGCATTTT.

The chain employs TRBV6-1 and TRBJ1-2, with 10 positions matching TRBD1. Germline trimming cut 3 bases from V and 4 bases from J; bases unmatched to any gene: 2. Germline V gene data show CDR1 as MNHNS and CDR2 as SASEGT. The CDR3 totals 14 residues. CDR3 in amino acids: CASSEGQGSYGYTF. CDR3 bases: TGTGCCAGCAGTGAGGGACAGGGGAGCTATGGCTACACCTTC.

The chain couples TRBV6-1 to TRBJ1-4; D gene ambiguous. The V end lost 2 bases, the J end lost 2 bases, and 12 bases lay between the germline ends. CDR3 length: 16 amino acids. CDR1 is MNHNS and CDR2 is SASEGT in the germline V gene. The CDR3 region has the DNA TGTGCCAGCAGTGAATCCGGGGTTCGTACTAATGAAAAACTGTTTTTT. It is translated as CASSESGVRTNEKLFF.

The chain links TRBV2 to TRBJ2-2; 9 nucleotides match TRBD2. Germline CDR1 SNHLY, CDR2 FYNNEI. With 7 bases clipped from V and 7 bases from J, the junction kept 7 bases outside the gene matches. The CDR3 runs to 14 residues. The CDR3, as DNA: TGTGCCAGCATGGCGGGGGGGCAGGACGGGGAGCTGTTTTTT. The encoded protein is CASMAGGQDGELFF.

This chain links TRBV11-3 with TRBJ1-3; 7 bases fit TRBD1. The J segment lost 0 bases and the V segment lost 5 bases, leaving 19 bases of the junction unmatched. This CDR3 has 20 residues. Germline CDR1 and CDR2: SGHNT and YENEEA. The CDR3 DNA is TGTGCCAGCAGCCCGCAGGGGGGGGGCTTTTCTCGTTCCTCTGGAAACACCATATATTTT. This codes for CASSPQGGGFSRSSGNTIYF. Combining the CDR3 with reference TRBV11-3 and TRBJ1-3 gives the whole variable domain EAGVVQSPRYKIIEKKQPVAFWCNPISGHNTLYWYLQNLGQGPELLIRYENEEAVDDSQLPKDRFSAERLKGVDSTLKIQPAELGDSAVYLCASSPQGGGFSRSSGNTIYFGEGSWLTVV.

This chain joins TRBV5-1 and TRBJ2-7; D unresolved. This CDR3 is built from 14 residues. Trimming took 0 bases from V and 1 from J, leaving 8 bases between them. The germline CDR1 and CDR2 sequences are SGHRS and YFSETQ. CDR3 nucleotide sequence: TGCGCCAGCAGCTTGGTTGTGAGTTCCTACGAGCAGTACTTC. This codes for CASSLVVSSYEQYF. Supplemented by reference TRBV5-1 and TRBJ2-7, the full variable domain reads KAGVTQTPRYLIKTRGQQVTLSCSPISGHRSVSWYQQTPGQGLQFLFEYFSETQRNKGNFPGRFSGRQFSNSRSEMNVSTLELGDSALYLCASSLVVSSYEQYFGPGTRLTVT.

This clone has a handful of counts. Other DNA sequences in this sample translate to the same CDR3. J is TRBJ2-3 and V is TRBV2, with 11 bases matching TRBD2. Trimming took 6 bases from V and 4 from J; bases not matched to a gene: 3. The CDR3 is 14 residues long. Germline lookup yields CDR1 SNHLY and CDR2 FYNNEI. This CDR3 is CASSPSGGSDTQYF. CDR3 nucleotide sequence: TGTGCCAGCAGCCCTAGCGGGGGGTCAGATACGCAGTATTTT.

V usage is TRBV7-2 and J usage is TRBJ1-6; D unclear. The CDR3 spans 15 residues. V lost 3 bases, J lost 10 bases, and 16 bases lay in between. Germline assignment: CDR1 SGHTA and CDR2 FQGNSA. CDR3 region: CASSFRPGRNSPLHF. As DNA, the CDR3 is TGTGCCAGCAGCTTTCGCCCAGGCCGAAACTCACCCCTCCACTTT.

The chain employs TRBV24-1 and TRBJ2-3; possible D gene TRBD1, 5 bases. The CDR3 has 13 amino acids. The V gene's germline CDR1 is KGHDR and CDR2 SFDVKD. V lost 6 bases, J lost 2 bases, and 8 bases lay in between. The CDR3: CATSQGHTDTQYF. CDR3 DNA: TGTGCCACCAGTCAGGGTCACACAGATACGCAGTATTTT.

This chain links TRBV3-1 (or the pseudogene TRBV3-2) with TRBJ1-1; no reliable D call. Trimming took off 4 bases at V and 1 base at J, with 10 bases between the two ends. The length of the CDR3 is 14 residues. Germline CDR1 is LGHDT and CDR2 is YNNKEL (reference sequence). In DNA form, the CDR3 reads TGTGCCAGCAGCCTCAAGGAGAGGAACACTGAAGCTTTCTTT. This gives the protein CASSLKERNTEAFF.

The V gene is TRBV1, the J gene TRBJ1-1. TRBV1 represents a pseudogene. This CDR3 has 16 amino acids. CDR3: CTSSQVAPRGDPEAFF. In DNA, the CDR3 is TGCACCAGCAGCCAAGTCGCCCCTAGGGGGGACCCTGAAGCTTTCTTT.

The rearrangement joins TRBV3-1 (or the pseudogene TRBV3-2) to TRBJ1-1; D unclear. The germline V gene has CDR1 LGHDT and CDR2 YNNKEL (reference sequence). V gave up 0 bases and J gave up 7 bases, with 6 bases separating them. This CDR3 contains 12 residues. CDR3 coding DNA: TGTGCCAGCAGCCAAGATTTTGATGAAGCTTTCTTT. Translated, it gives CASSQDFDEAFF.

This chain links TRBV14 with TRBJ2-1; TRBD2 agrees at 8 bases. Germline loops: CDR1 SGHDN, CDR2 FVKESK. The V gene end was trimmed by 6 bases and the J gene end by 9 bases; junction bases not matched to a gene: 7. The CDR3 is 13 residues long. The CDR3 nucleotides read TGTGCCAGCAGTACTAGCGGAAACGGTGAGCAGTTCTTC. Encoded protein: CASSTSGNGEQFF. Together with reference TRBV14 and TRBJ2-1, the CDR3 gives the full variable domain: EAGVTQFPSHSVIEKGQTVTLRCDPISGHDNLYWYRRVMGKEIKFLLHFVKESKQDESGMPNNRFLAERTGGTYSTLKVQPAELEDSGVYFCASSTSGNGEQFFGPGTRLTVL.

CDR3 bases: TGTGCCAGCGGATCCGACAGGTACACAGATACGCAGTATTTT. As protein: CASGSDRYTDTQYF. The chain couples TRBV19 to TRBJ2-3, with D maybe TRBD1 (6 bases). The CDR3 is made up of 14 amino acids. V was clipped by 9 bases and J by 2 bases, with 15 bases between them. In germline, CDR1 is LNHDA, CDR2 SQIVND (reference sequence).